The 11 T cell receptor beta chains in this list originate from one sample, sequenced in a study of T cells after yellow fever vaccination. MiXCR, applied by TCRdb to the 5' RACE reads, yields one record per CDR3 protein. The sample records 300,000 to 400,000 distinct CDR3 sequences, roughly 8.7% being singletons. The sequences come from PBMCs, collected on the day of the first yellow fever vaccination. The receptor set was obtained from a man between 18 and 35 years old who received the YFV17D yellow fever vaccine.

This clonotype appeared many times. The V gene is TRBV3-1, the J gene TRBJ1-6; 9 nucleotides agree with TRBD1. J lost 10 bases, V lost 1 base, and 8 bases had no gene match. This CDR3 region has 16 residues. Germline V gene sequence: CDR1 LGHDT, CDR2 YNNKEL (reference sequence). The CDR3 bases are TGTGCCAGCAGCCAAGGGCCCGGGACAGGGCAATCACCCCTCCACTTT. Translating it yields CASSQGPGTGQSPLHF. Full variable domain (remainder filled in from reference TRBV3-1 and TRBJ1-6): DTAVSQTPKYLVTQMGNDKSIKCEQNLGHDTMYWYKQDSKKFLKIMFSYNNKELIINETVPNRFSPKSPDKAHLNLHINSLELGDSAVYFCASSQGPGTGQSPLHFGNGTRLTVT.

The rearrangement uses TRBV28 and TRBJ1-2; D is uncertain. V was clipped by 2 bases and J by 4 bases, with 8 bases between them. Per germline, CDR1 MDHEN and CDR2 SYDVKM. The CDR3 has 13 residues. This chain's CDR3 is CASSLTSLYGYTF. CDR3 bases: TGTGCCAGCAGTTTAACCAGCCTCTATGGCTACACCTTC.

This clonotype has only a few counts. V is TRBV18 and J is TRBJ1-5, with D perhaps TRBD1 (6 bases). Trimming removed 2 bases at V and 6 bases at J, with 17 bases between. This CDR3 is 16 amino acids long. The germline gives CDR1 KGHSH, CDR2 LQKENI. The CDR3 bases are TGTGCCAGCTCACCAAATTCCCCACGGGGGGCTCAGCCCCAGCATTTT. Translation gives CASSPNSPRGAQPQHF.

This chain connects TRBV18 to TRBJ1-1; 7 bases fit TRBD1. Germline values: CDR1 KGHSH, CDR2 LQKENI. With V trimmed by 1 base and J by 4 bases, 9 bases remained unmatched. The CDR3 covers 16 residues. The CDR3 bases are TGTGCCAGCTCACCACAGGAGGCGCAGGGGGGCACTGAAGCTTTCTTT. This sequence encodes CASSPQEAQGGTEAFF. Using reference TRBV18 and TRBJ1-1 for the parts outside the CDR3, the full variable domain is NAGVMQNPRHLVRRRGQEARLRCSPMKGHSHVYWYRQLPEEGLKFMVYLQKENIIDESGMPKERFSAEFPKEGPSILRIQQVVRGDSAAYFCASSPQEAQGGTEAFFGQGTRLTVV.

The V call is TRBV12-3 or TRBV12-4, the J call TRBJ2-3; 11 nucleotides line up with TRBD2. After removal of 3 bases from V and 9 bases from J, the junction contained 2 bases not matched to a gene. CDR3 size: 13 residues. CDR3 nucleotide sequence: TGTGCCAGCAGTTTTAGACTAGCGGGGACGCAGTATTTT. Its translation is CASSFRLAGTQYF.

To note about this clonotype: Since no conserved phenylalanine or tryptophan closes the CDR3, a read error is the likely cause. The V call is TRBV5-1, the J call TRBJ2-5, with 7 bases identical to TRBD2. The length of the CDR3 is 15 residues. Germline CDR1 is SGHRS and CDR2 is YFSETQ. J gave up 5 bases and V 7 bases, and 14 bases lay outside the gene matches. The CDR3 protein is CASRRGSGVLETQYS. CDR3 bases: TGCGCCAGCCGCCGGGGGAGCGGGGTATTGGAGACCCAGTACTCC.

The rearrangement links TRBV7-8 to TRBJ1-6, with D unclear. V was cut by 8 bases and J by 6 bases, with 11 bases left in between. Germline V lookup: CDR1 SGHVS, CDR2 FQNEAQ. The CDR3 has 13 amino acids. The CDR3 spells CASSNQVNSPLHF. The CDR3 DNA reads as TGTGCCAGCTCGAATCAGGTTAATTCACCCCTCCACTTT.

The chain has TRBV20-1 and TRBJ2-1, with D perhaps matching TRBD1 (6 bases). Germline CDR1 DFQATT, CDR2 SNEGSKA (reference sequence). Trimming removed 5 bases at V and 5 bases at J, with 13 bases between. This CDR3 comprises 13 residues. The CDR3 region has the DNA TGCAGTGCTCAGGGACACGAAGACAATGAGCAGTTCTTC. Amino acid sequence: CSAQGHEDNEQFF.

V gene TRBV28 combines with J gene TRBJ2-7, with D tentatively TRBD1 (6 bases). V was pared by 3 bases and J by 12 bases, with 24 bases between. Looked up from germline, CDR1 is MDHEN and CDR2 is SYDVKM. The length of the CDR3 is 15 residues. The chain's CDR3 is CASSLTSLRDTPRYV. The CDR3 DNA sequence: TGTGCCAGCAGTTTGACTTCCCTTAGGGACACCCCCCGGTACGTC.

The V and J genes are TRBV4-1 and TRBJ2-7; 11 bases fit TRBD2. The CDR3 totals 13 residues. Trimming at V came to 3 bases and at J to 6 bases, leaving 1 base not matched to a gene. The germline V gene has CDR1 MGHRA and CDR2 YSYEKL. Here the CDR3 reads CASSQLAGGEQYV. For the CDR3, the DNA is TGCGCCAGCAGCCAGCTAGCGGGGGGCGAGCAGTACGTC.

The chain carries TRBV7-9 and TRBJ1-1; tentative D call: TRBD1 (5 bases). The CDR3 is 15 residues long. CDR1 is SEHNR, CDR2 FQNEAQ, per germline (reference sequence). With 0 bases removed from V and 5 bases from J, the gap between germline ends came to 13 bases. In DNA, the CDR3 is TGTGCCAGCAGCTTAGCGGGGCGGCGTTCGACTGAAGCTTTCTTT. It codes for CASSLAGRRSTEAFF.